The source of this T cell receptor (beta chain) is a study of CD8+ T cells in alopecia areata. Extracted from the samples, RNA was reverse transcribed into cDNA to serve as the sequencing template. Assay used: immunoSEQ multiplex PCR; TCRdb lists only in-frame clones, some missing. The repertoire holds 85,000 to 110,000 clones, with 80% to 90% as singletons. Regarding treatment: oral pan-JAK inhibitor, 5-10 mg twice daily. With 4 bases removed from V and 0 bases from J, the gap between germline ends came to 9 bases. CDR1 and CDR2 from the germline V gene are MNHEY and SVGAGI. The CDR3 is 15 amino acids.

The chain has TRBV6-5 and TRBJ2-2; D is unclear. The source material was CD8+ T cells sorted from blood, sampled at approximately week 34, from a patient treated with tofacitinib. This clonotype originated in a human donor with alopecia areata. CDR3 sequence: CASSSPPSNTGELFF. CDR3 DNA sequence: TGTGCCAGCAGTTCTCCCCCCTCGAACACCGGGGAGCTGTTTTTT.